These 8 T cell receptor beta chains share one sample of origin, sequenced in a study of T cell repertoires in aging, cancer and after chemotherapy. A mixed TRB-A/B primer pool amplified rearranged TRB by multiplex touch-down PCR. Each CDR3 protein gets one entry after TCRdb re-called the multiplex PCR reads with MiXCR. The sample carries about 8,000 distinct CDR3 sequences, less than 40% recorded once. Peripheral blood genomic DNA, not sorted cells or RNA, was the template. Sequenced: blood. All receptors derive from a human donor in good health.

Sample share makes this clonotype medium-sized. The rearrangement joins TRBV19 to TRBJ2-3, with D possibly called TRBD1 or TRBD2 (5 bases each). The V gene's germline CDR1 is LNHDA and CDR2 SQIVND (reference sequence). Trimming cost V 0 bases and J 6 bases, with 16 bases left between them. This CDR3 region has 16 residues. The CDR3 sequence: CASSIERQGRRDTQYF. As DNA, the CDR3 is TGTGCCAGTAGTATAGAACGGCAGGGAAGGAGGGATACGCAGTATTTT.

V and J are TRBV6-4 and TRBJ2-2; no firm D call. The ends were cut back, 2 bases at V and 5 bases at J, with 6 bases in the middle. There are 13 residues in the CDR3. The germline V gene has CDR1 MRHNA and CDR2 SNTAGT. CDR3 DNA sequence: TGTGCCAGCAGTGACCTTACAACCGGGGAGCTGTTTTTT. It translates to CASSDLTTGELFF.

CDR3 loop: CASSWTPTSTDTQYF. CDR3 in DNA: TGTGCCAGCAGTTGGACCCCAACTAGCACAGATACGCAGTATTTT. The rearrangement joins TRBV5-5 to TRBJ2-3; no clear D. CDR1 SGHKS and CDR2 YYEKEE come from the germline V gene (reference sequence). The V end lost 5 bases, the J end lost 0 bases, and 13 bases lay between the germline ends. The CDR3 spans 15 residues.

This clonotype was detected only a few times. The chain has TRBV19 and TRBJ2-3, with TRBD1 matching 9 bases. V gave up 1 base and J gave up 8 bases; unmatched junction bases: 13. Germline V gives CDR1 LNHDA, CDR2 SQIVND (reference sequence). The CDR3 contains 17 residues. The chain's CDR3 is CASSIVSERTGDFTQYF. DNA for the CDR3: TGTGCCAGTAGTATAGTCTCAGAGCGGACAGGGGACTTTACGCAGTATTTT.

This clonotype is labeled as medium-sized. The rearrangement uses TRBV19 and TRBJ2-3; D may correspond to TRBD1 or TRBD2 (6 bases each). Looked up from germline, CDR1 is LNHDA and CDR2 is SQIVND (reference sequence). This CDR3 is 15 amino acids long. V dropped 7 bases and J dropped 2 bases, with 16 bases sitting between them. In DNA, the CDR3 is TGTGCCAGTATGTGGGGGGCCAAAAACACAGATACGCAGTATTTT. Protein product: CASMWGAKNTDTQYF.

This clonotype appeared a single time. This rearrangement joins TRBV6-4 to TRBJ1-1, with no clear D. Looked up from germline, CDR1 is MRHNA and CDR2 is SNTAGT. V shed 3 bases and J shed 0 bases, with 11 bases lying between them. CDR3 length: 15 residues. The CDR3 reads CASSETGIMNTEAFF. CDR3 nucleotide sequence: TGTGCCAGCAGTGAGACGGGTATAATGAACACTGAAGCTTTCTTT.

This chain uses TRBV18 with TRBJ1-1; 8 bases map to TRBD1. The germline CDR1 and CDR2 sequences are KGHSH and LQKENI. The V gene end was trimmed by 2 bases and the J gene end by 0 bases; junction bases not matched to a gene: 8. There are 17 residues in the CDR3. The CDR3 protein is CASSPSWTGIVNTEAFF. DNA of the CDR3: TGTGCCAGCTCACCAAGCTGGACAGGGATTGTGAACACTGAAGCTTTCTTT.

This clonotype was recorded only once. This chain links TRBV27 with TRBJ1-2; tentative D call: TRBD1 (6 bases). CDR3 length: 17 amino acids. Germline lookup yields CDR1 MNHEY and CDR2 SMNVEV (reference sequence). V shed 7 bases and J shed 4 bases, with 25 bases lying between them. The CDR3 here is CASKGFGRGPLGYGYTF. The CDR3 nucleotides read TGTGCCAGCAAAGGATTCGGGCGGGGGCCCCTTGGCTATGGCTACACCTTC.